Described below is a single T cell receptor (beta chain) sequence and its context. The data were obtained in a study of blood T cell repertoires in COVID-19. Libraries were prepared by immunoSEQ multiplex PCR; TCRdb keeps only in-frame clonotypes and omits some of them. The sample has 220,000 or so clones, approximately 90% seen once. CDR3 length: 13 amino acids. Germline values: CDR1 SGHTS, CDR2 YDEGEE. The V end lost 0 bases, the J end lost 3 bases, and 4 bases lay between the germline ends. The V call is TRBV5-8, the J call TRBJ2-1; D not resolved. The source material was PBMCs or T cells enriched from blood (not recorded which). The sequence came from a man aged 45-65 years who had been exposed to COVID-19. DNA of the CDR3: TGTGCCAGCAGCTTGGCCCACTACAATGAGCAGTTCTTC. This sequence encodes CASSLAHYNEQFF.